Below, 20 T cell receptor beta chains from the same sample are listed, as sequenced in a study of OX40 agonist ivuxolimab in advanced cancers. TCRdb keeps only in-frame clones here, not all; method: immunoSEQ multiplex PCR. The data hold tens of thousands of clones, with 86% observed a single time. The source material was CD4+ or CD8+ T cells sorted from blood, sampled in a trial of the OX40 agonist ivuxolimab. The source of these receptors is an adult with an advanced solid tumor such as melanoma, head and neck, liver or kidney cancer.

The genes are TRBV5-1 and TRBJ1-4; possible D gene TRBD1, 5 bases. Germline loops: CDR1 SGHRS, CDR2 YFSETQ. Between the trimmed V and J ends, which lost 4 bases and 8 bases, there was a span of 18 bases. The CDR3 has 15 amino acids. The CDR3 sequence: CASSLTGLLGEKLFF. CDR3 DNA sequence: TGCGCCAGCAGCCTCACAGGTCTGCTGGGGGAAAAACTGTTTTTT.

The chain uses TRBV10-1 and TRBJ2-3; tentative D call: TRBD2 (7 bases). Between the trimmed V and J ends, which lost 0 bases and 4 bases, there was a span of 20 bases. From germline, CDR1 is WNHNN and CDR2 SYGVQD (reference sequence). The CDR3 spans 18 residues. The chain's CDR3 is CASSESGGRGAWADTQYF. The CDR3 nucleotides are TGCGCCAGCAGTGAGTCAGGCGGTCGGGGGGCATGGGCAGATACGCAGTATTTT.

The chain has TRBV19 and TRBJ2-1; 9 positions agree with TRBD2. The CDR3 runs 14 residues. Germline V gene sequence: CDR1 LNHDA, CDR2 SQIVND (reference sequence). J was trimmed by 12 bases and V by 7 bases; bases with no gene match: 13. DNA of the CDR3: TGTGCCAGTAATGATATGACGAGCGGGGGGCGGCAGTTCTTC. Translating it yields CASNDMTSGGRQFF.

The gene calls are TRBV7-8 and TRBJ1-5; D is possibly TRBD1 (5 bases). Trimming removed 5 bases from V and 6 bases from J, with 20 bases in between. The CDR3 is 16 residues long. Germline V gene lookup returns CDR1 SGHVS and CDR2 FQNEAQ. The CDR3 DNA is TGTGCCAGCAGCCCATCCCGCGTTTCCGGGGGTCAGCCCCAGCATTTT. It is translated as CASSPSRVSGGQPQHF.

This rearrangement joins TRBV10-1 to TRBJ2-3, with 10 bases identical to TRBD2. The CDR3 runs to 16 residues. The V and J ends lost 6 bases and 2 bases, in that order; junction bases with no gene match: 8. The germline V gene encodes CDR1 WNHNN and CDR2 SYGVQD (reference sequence). CDR3: CASSPTAGGPTDTQYF. CDR3 nucleotides: TGCGCCAGCAGCCCTACAGCGGGGGGGCCCACAGATACGCAGTATTTT.

The gene calls are TRBV6-5 and TRBJ2-7; 7 bases match TRBD2. CDR3 size: 15 residues. The V segment lost 2 bases and the J segment 3 bases; nucleotides outside the gene matches: 7. Germline V gene lookup returns CDR1 MNHEY and CDR2 SVGAGI. CDR3: CASSYGGGSLYEQYF. The CDR3 DNA is TGTGCCAGCAGTTACGGGGGGGGGAGTCTCTACGAGCAGTACTTC.

The chain recombines TRBV4-2 with TRBJ2-7, with D unresolved. V lost 0 bases, J lost 6 bases, and 9 bases lay in between. This CDR3 has 13 residues. Germline CDR1 is LGHNA and CDR2 is YNFKEQ. The CDR3 nucleotides read TGTGCCAGCAGCCAAGATTTGAGGAGCGAGCAGTACTTC. This encodes CASSQDLRSEQYF.

The chain carries TRBV14 and TRBJ1-6, with TRBD1 as a possible D gene (6 bases). V shed 0 bases and J shed 14 bases, with 14 bases lying between them. This CDR3 is built from 14 residues. Germline V CDR1 and CDR2: SGHDN, FVKESK. CDR3 in DNA: TGTGCCAGCAGCCAAGATTTGTACAGGGAAGCCCTCCACTTT. As protein: CASSQDLYREALHF.

This chain links TRBV11-3 with TRBJ2-5, with 7 nucleotides matching TRBD1. The CDR3 runs to 16 residues. The germline V gene has CDR1 SGHNT and CDR2 YENEEA. J gave up 5 bases and V 4 bases, and 13 bases lay outside the gene matches. This CDR3 is CASSSPPKGAGETQYF. CDR3 nucleotides: TGTGCCAGCAGCTCACCCCCAAAGGGGGCAGGGGAGACCCAGTACTTC.

Only a few counts were recorded for this clone. The J gene is TRBJ1-6, the V gene TRBV7-2, with D tentatively TRBD1 (5 bases). The V gene lost 1 base and the J gene lost 12 bases, with 13 bases spanning the gap. Germline assignment: CDR1 SGHTA and CDR2 FQGNSA. CDR3 length: 14 residues. The CDR3 spells CASSLGGVRGPLHF. DNA for the CDR3: TGTGCCAGCAGCTTAGGGGGGGTACGGGGACCCCTCCACTTT. Looking up the rest from reference TRBV7-2 and TRBJ1-6 gives the full variable domain: GAGVSQSPSNKVTEKGKDVELRCDPISGHTALYWYRQSLGQGLEFLIYFQGNSAPDKSGLPSDRFSAERTGGSVSTLTIQRTQQEDSAVYLCASSLGGVRGPLHFGNGTRLTVT.

The chain combines TRBV2 with TRBJ1-6, with D possibly matching TRBD1 (5 bases). CDR1 and CDR2 from the germline V gene are SNHLY and FYNNEI. The CDR3 sequence is 13 residues long. In nucleotides, the CDR3 is TGTGCAGGGGTTTCCGGGATCGGTTCACCCCTCCACTTT. As protein: CAGVSGIGSPLHF.

The chain employs TRBV5-5 and TRBJ2-5, with D tentatively TRBD1 or TRBD2 (5 bases each). Trimming pared 0 bases from V and 3 bases from J, leaving 12 bases between. CDR1 and CDR2 from the germline V gene are SGHKS and YYEKEE (reference sequence). The CDR3 is 15 amino acids. The CDR3 bases are TGTGCCAGCAGCTTGGTCGGGACGCCTAAAGAGACCCAGTACTTC. Amino acid sequence: CASSLVGTPKETQYF.

The rearrangement links TRBV19 to TRBJ2-3; 10 bases are a match to TRBD2. Germline-derived CDR1 and CDR2 are LNHDA and SQIVND (reference sequence). The junction had 4 bases not matched to a gene; V was cut back by 5 bases and J by 2 bases. CDR3 length: 15 residues. The CDR3: CASSSLAGATDTQYF. Here the CDR3 DNA reads TGTGCCAGTAGTTCTCTAGCGGGGGCCACAGATACGCAGTATTTT.

V is TRBV4-1 and J is TRBJ1-1; no clear D. CDR3 length equals 16 residues. Germline CDR1 MGHRA, CDR2 YSYEKL. Trimming left V 0 bases short and J 1 base short, with 12 bases between. As DNA, the CDR3 is TGCGCCAGCAGCCAAGACCCCCCAGACTGGAACACTGAAGCTTTCTTT. Its protein product is CASSQDPPDWNTEAFF.

The chain carries TRBV25-1 and TRBJ1-2; D possibly corresponds to TRBD1 (6 bases). In germline, CDR1 is MGHDK, CDR2 SYGVNS. V was cut by 4 bases and J by 8 bases, with 20 bases left in between. This CDR3 region has 15 residues. The CDR3 DNA sequence: TGTGCCAGCAGTGGGGGGCTGCGGTCCCTTAAGGGCTACACCTTC. The encoded protein is CASSGGLRSLKGYTF.

The chain links TRBV5-5 to TRBJ1-1, with 7 bases that match TRBD1. The CDR3 consists of 14 residues. Unmatched junction bases numbered 3, after V lost 2 bases and J lost 2 bases. The germline V gene has CDR1 SGHKS and CDR2 YYEKEE (reference sequence). The CDR3 nucleotides read TGTGCCAGCAGCTTACGGACAGGTAACACTGAAGCTTTCTTT. Protein sequence: CASSLRTGNTEAFF.

This clone was seen a few times. V and J are TRBV18 and TRBJ1-1, with D possibly being TRBD1 (5 bases). V dropped 3 bases and J dropped 7 bases, with 12 bases sitting between them. Per the germline V gene, CDR1 is KGHSH and CDR2 is LQKENI. This CDR3 has 13 residues. DNA of the CDR3: TGTGCCAGCTCACCCACAACGACAGTTGAAGCTTTCTTT. Its protein product is CASSPTTTVEAFF.

This clone came up once. The chain links TRBV9 to TRBJ1-1; weak D call: TRBD1 (6 bases). The V gene lost 4 bases and the J gene lost 4 bases, with 20 bases spanning the gap. This CDR3 has 16 residues. CDR1 SGDLS and CDR2 YYNGEE come from the germline V gene. Here the CDR3 DNA reads TGTGCCAGCAGCCCCCCTACAGGGCCTCCAGCCACTGAAGCTTTCTTT. Its protein is CASSPPTGPPATEAFF.

This chain links TRBV7-9 with TRBJ1-1, with 8 bases matching TRBD1. Germline V gene sequence: CDR1 SEHNR, CDR2 FQNEAQ (reference sequence). With 4 bases clipped from V and 1 base from J, the junction kept 5 bases outside the gene matches. CDR3 length: 15 residues. CDR3 region: CASSSQGAQNTEAFF. CDR3 nucleotide sequence: TGTGCCAGCAGCTCTCAGGGGGCTCAGAACACTGAAGCTTTCTTT. Full variable domain (rest looked up from reference TRBV7-9 and TRBJ1-1): DTGVSQNPRHKITKRGQNVTFRCDPISEHNRLYWYRQTLGQGPEFLTYFQNEAQLEKSRLLSDRFSAERPKGSFSTLEIQRTEQGDSAMYLCASSSQGAQNTEAFFGQGTRLTVV.

This sequence joins TRBV23-1 and TRBJ2-1, with D maybe TRBD1 (6 bases). TRBV23-1 is an ORF; its function is uncertain. The CDR3 sequence is 16 residues long. The V gene lost 2 bases and the J gene lost 0 bases, with 11 bases spanning the gap. The chain's CDR3 is CASSQRQGCSYNEQFF. The CDR3 nucleotides are TGCGCCAGCAGTCAACGGCAGGGGTGCTCCTACAATGAGCAGTTCTTC.